The 10 T cell receptor beta chains reported below all come from one sample, sequenced in a study of cytomegalovirus exposure and HLA in healthy donors (dated by TCRdb to between 2016 and 2019). Library creation used the immunoSEQ multiplex PCR assay. For the multiplex PCR, a mixture combining 60 forward primers for TCR Vbeta segments and 13 reverse primers for TCR Jbeta segments was used. Sourced from immuneACCESS, this table was stored by TCRdb with only in-frame sequences that have V and J called. A share of the clones is absent; for the studies checked, an unresolved V gene accounts for under half, and the remainder has no known explanation. The sample table shows 90,000 to 95,000 clones, and over 70% are seen once. The ten biggest clones cover about 1.2% of the sample. Sequencing used PBMCs. All receptors come from a girl aged 2-10 years in good health and CMV-seropositive.

This clone was seen a handful of times. The J gene is TRBJ1-2, the V gene TRBV5-1; 7 bases line up with TRBD1. The CDR3 contains 13 residues. The trim removed 5 bases at V and 7 bases at J, leaving 8 bases unmatched. Germline CDR1 is SGHRS and CDR2 is YFSETQ. This CDR3 reads CASRSDRVSGYTF. The CDR3 DNA is TGCGCCAGCAGAAGTGACAGGGTATCTGGCTACACCTTC. Complete variable domain (other parts from reference TRBV5-1 and TRBJ1-2): KAGVTQTPRYLIKTRGQQVTLSCSPISGHRSVSWYQQTPGQGLQFLFEYFSETQRNKGNFPGRFSGRQFSNSRSEMNVSTLELGDSALYLCASRSDRVSGYTFGSGTRLTVV.

The chain links TRBV2 to TRBJ2-7, with 8 bases identical to TRBD1. Per the germline V gene, CDR1 is SNHLY and CDR2 is FYNNEI. Trimming took 4 bases from V and 7 from J; bases not matched to a gene: 6. This CDR3 comprises 13 residues. The CDR3 protein is CASSGQGAVEQYF. CDR3 sequence (DNA): TGTGCCAGCAGTGGGCAGGGGGCAGTTGAGCAGTACTTC.

This clone was observed a few times. The chain couples TRBV2 to TRBJ1-2; D remains ambiguous. The V gene's germline CDR1 is SNHLY and CDR2 FYNNEI. This CDR3 spans 13 amino acids. V lost 3 bases and J lost 6, with 11 bases in between. CDR3 sequence reads: CASSEAGLDGYTF. CDR3 coding DNA: TGTGCCAGCAGTGAGGCGGGATTGGATGGCTACACCTTC.

A few counts support this clone. The V and J genes are TRBV27 and TRBJ2-1, with 8 positions matching TRBD1. The CDR3 runs 18 residues. Germline loops: CDR1 MNHEY, CDR2 SMNVEV (reference sequence). V was clipped by 4 bases and J by 1 base; unmatched bases: 12. This chain's CDR3 is CASSSVLGQGSSYNEQFF. For the CDR3, the DNA is TGTGCCAGCAGTTCCGTTCTAGGACAGGGTTCGTCCTACAATGAGCAGTTCTTC.

The rearrangement joins TRBV30 to TRBJ2-2; TRBD1 is a possible D gene (6 bases). V gave up 6 bases and J gave up 4 bases, with 21 bases separating them. Germline assignment: CDR1 GTSNPN and CDR2 SVGIG (reference sequence). The CDR3 contains 16 residues. The CDR3: CACTTGDRASTGELFF. CDR3 bases: TGTGCCTGTACGACAGGAGATAGGGCCTCCACCGGGGAGCTGTTTTTT.

The table lists this clone with a count of one. V usage is TRBV5-6 and J usage is TRBJ2-7; D unclear. V gave up 2 bases and J gave up 3 bases, with 9 bases separating them. CDR1 is SGHDT and CDR2 is YYEEEE in the germline V gene. The CDR3 has 13 residues. In DNA, the CDR3 is TGTGCCAGCAGCTTCGGCACTATCTACGAGCAGTACTTC. Translation gives CASSFGTIYEQYF. Complete variable domain (other parts from reference TRBV5-6 and TRBJ2-7): DAGVTQSPTHLIKTRGQQVTLRCSPKSGHDTVSWYQQALGQGPQFIFQYYEEEERQRGNFPDRFSGHQFPNYSSELNVNALLLGDSALYLCASSFGTIYEQYFGPGTRLTVT.

The chain employs TRBV6-6 and TRBJ2-2, with 9 positions matching TRBD2. Germline CDR1 MNHNY, CDR2 SVGAGI (reference sequence). CDR3 length: 15 residues. J gave up 4 bases and V 4 bases, and 4 bases lay outside the gene matches. The CDR3 reads CASSLAGVGTGELFF. The CDR3 DNA follows: TGTGCCAGCAGTTTAGCGGGAGTCGGCACCGGGGAGCTGTTTTTT.

This clone was counted a few times. The chain is built from TRBV21-1 and TRBJ2-3; the table's D call of TRBD2 was not tested on the DNA. TRBV21-1 is labeled a pseudogene. CDR3 length equals 16 residues. The CDR3 nucleotides read TGTGCCAGCAGCCGCAACCGGTTCTTCCGCACAGATACGCAGTATTTT. Residues: CASSRNRFFRTDTQYF.

The rearrangement uses TRBV2 and TRBJ1-2; D ambiguous. This CDR3 is 14 amino acids long. Trimming shortened V by 2 bases and J by 6 bases, and 13 bases separated the two germline ends. Germline V gives CDR1 SNHLY, CDR2 FYNNEI. The CDR3 sequence is CASSENQDYHGYTF. CDR3 nucleotides: TGTGCCAGCAGTGAAAATCAGGACTACCATGGCTACACCTTC.

In its sample, this clone was seen once. This chain links TRBV19 with TRBJ2-7; 7 nucleotides agree with TRBD1. This CDR3 is 15 amino acids long. CDR1 is LNHDA and CDR2 is SQIVND in the germline V gene (reference sequence). With 5 bases clipped from V and 0 bases from J, the junction kept 7 bases outside the gene matches. The CDR3, as DNA: TGTGCCAGTAGTTGGGACAGTAGCAGCTCCTACGAGCAGTACTTC. Its translation is CASSWDSSSSYEQYF. Complete variable domain (other parts from reference TRBV19 and TRBJ2-7): DGGITQSPKYLFRKEGQNVTLSCEQNLNHDAMYWYRQDPGQGLRLIYYSQIVNDFQKGDIAEGYSVSREKKESFPLTVTSAQKNPTAFYLCASSWDSSSSYEQYFGPGTRLTVT.